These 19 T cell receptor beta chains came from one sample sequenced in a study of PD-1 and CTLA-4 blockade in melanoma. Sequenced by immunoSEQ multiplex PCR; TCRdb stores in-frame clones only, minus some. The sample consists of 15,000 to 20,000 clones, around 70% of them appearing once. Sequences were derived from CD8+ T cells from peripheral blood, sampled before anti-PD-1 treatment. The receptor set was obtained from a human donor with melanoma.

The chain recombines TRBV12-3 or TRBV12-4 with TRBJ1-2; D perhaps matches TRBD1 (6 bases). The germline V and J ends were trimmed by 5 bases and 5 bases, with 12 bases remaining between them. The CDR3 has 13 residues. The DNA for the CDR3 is TGTGCCAGCAGTGCGACAGGCTTATATGGCTACACCTTC. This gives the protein CASSATGLYGYTF.

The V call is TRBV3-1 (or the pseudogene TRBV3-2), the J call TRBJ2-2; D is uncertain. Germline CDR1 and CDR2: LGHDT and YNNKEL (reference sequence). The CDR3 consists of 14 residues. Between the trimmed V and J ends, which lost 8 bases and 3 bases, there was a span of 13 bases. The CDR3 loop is CASGPLGHTGELFF. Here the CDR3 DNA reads TGTGCCAGCGGGCCCCTAGGGCACACCGGGGAGCTGTTTTTT.

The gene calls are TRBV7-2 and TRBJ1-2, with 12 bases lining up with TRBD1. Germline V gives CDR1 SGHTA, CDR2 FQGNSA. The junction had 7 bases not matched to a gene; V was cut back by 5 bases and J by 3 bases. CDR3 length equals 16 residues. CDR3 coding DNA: TGTGCCAGCAGCCCAGGGACAGGGGGCGCCGACTATGGCTACACCTTC. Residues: CASSPGTGGADYGYTF.

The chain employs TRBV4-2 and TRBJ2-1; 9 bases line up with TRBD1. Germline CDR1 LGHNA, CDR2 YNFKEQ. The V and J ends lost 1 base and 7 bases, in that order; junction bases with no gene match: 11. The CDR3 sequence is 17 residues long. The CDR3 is CASSQGAGTGTKNEQFF. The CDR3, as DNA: TGTGCCAGCAGCCAAGGCGCCGGGACAGGGACGAAGAATGAGCAGTTCTTC.

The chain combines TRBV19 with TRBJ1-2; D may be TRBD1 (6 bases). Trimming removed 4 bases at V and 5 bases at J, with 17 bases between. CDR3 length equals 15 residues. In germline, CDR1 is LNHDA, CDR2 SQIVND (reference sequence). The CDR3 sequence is CASSTGGGGGYGYTF. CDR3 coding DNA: TGTGCCAGTAGTACCGGAGGAGGGGGTGGTTATGGCTACACCTTC.

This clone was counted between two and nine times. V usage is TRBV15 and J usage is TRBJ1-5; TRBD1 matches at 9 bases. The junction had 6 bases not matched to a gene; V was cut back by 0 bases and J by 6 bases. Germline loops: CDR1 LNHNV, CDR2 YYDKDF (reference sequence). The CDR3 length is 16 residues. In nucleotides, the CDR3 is TGTGCCACCAGCAGAGATGGGGACAGGGCCGGTCAGCCCCAGCATTTT. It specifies CATSRDGDRAGQPQHF.

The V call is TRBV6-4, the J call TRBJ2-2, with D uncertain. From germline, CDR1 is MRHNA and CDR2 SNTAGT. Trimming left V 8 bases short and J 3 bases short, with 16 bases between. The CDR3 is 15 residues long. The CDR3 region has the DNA TGTGCCAGCCTCCCCTACGCCGATTACACCGGGGAGCTGTTTTTT. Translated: CASLPYADYTGELFF.

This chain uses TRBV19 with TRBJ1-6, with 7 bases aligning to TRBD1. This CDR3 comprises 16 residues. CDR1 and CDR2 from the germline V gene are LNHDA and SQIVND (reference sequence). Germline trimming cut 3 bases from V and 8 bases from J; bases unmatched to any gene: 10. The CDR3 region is CASSIPTGRGDSPLHF. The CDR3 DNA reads TGTGCCAGTAGTATCCCGACAGGGAGAGGAGATTCACCCCTCCACTTT.

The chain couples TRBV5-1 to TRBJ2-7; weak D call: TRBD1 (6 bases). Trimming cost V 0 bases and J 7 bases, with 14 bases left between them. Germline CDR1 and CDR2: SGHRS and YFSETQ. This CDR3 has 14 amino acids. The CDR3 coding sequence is TGCGCCAGCAGCTTGGGGCAGGGGCCCGGGGAGCAGTACTTC. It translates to CASSLGQGPGEQYF.

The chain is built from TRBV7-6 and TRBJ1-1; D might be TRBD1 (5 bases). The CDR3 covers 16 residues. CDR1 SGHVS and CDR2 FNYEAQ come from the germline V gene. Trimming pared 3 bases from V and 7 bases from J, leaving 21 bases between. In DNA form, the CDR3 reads TGTGCCAGCAGCTTTCGGGAGGCAGGGTTGGGGGGTGAAGCTTTCTTT. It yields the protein CASSFREAGLGGEAFF. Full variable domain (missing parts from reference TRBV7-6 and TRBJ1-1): GAGVSQSPRYKVTKRGQDVALRCDPISGHVSLYWYRQALGQGPEFLTYFNYEAQQDKSGLPNDRFSAERPEGSISTLTIQRTEQRDSAMYRCASSFREAGLGGEAFFGQGTRLTVV.

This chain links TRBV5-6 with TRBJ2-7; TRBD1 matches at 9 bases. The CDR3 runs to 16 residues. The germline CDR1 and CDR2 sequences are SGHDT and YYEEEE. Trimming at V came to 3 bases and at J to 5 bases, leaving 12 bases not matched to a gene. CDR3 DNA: TGTGCCAGCAGCTCGGAACCGGGACAGGGTAAGGACGAGCAGTACTTC. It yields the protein CASSSEPGQGKDEQYF.

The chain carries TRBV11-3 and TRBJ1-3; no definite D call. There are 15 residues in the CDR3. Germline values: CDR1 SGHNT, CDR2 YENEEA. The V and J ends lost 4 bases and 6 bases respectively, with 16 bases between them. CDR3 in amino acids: CASSSTSWAENTIYF. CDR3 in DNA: TGTGCCAGCAGCTCTACTTCTTGGGCGGAAAACACCATATATTTT.

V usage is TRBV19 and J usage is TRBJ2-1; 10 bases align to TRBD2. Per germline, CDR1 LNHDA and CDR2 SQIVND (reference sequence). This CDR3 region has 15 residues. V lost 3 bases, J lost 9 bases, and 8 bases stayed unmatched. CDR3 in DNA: TGTGCCAGTAGTATCGGTAGCGGGAGGTCGAGTGAGCAGTTCTTC. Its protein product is CASSIGSGRSSEQFF.

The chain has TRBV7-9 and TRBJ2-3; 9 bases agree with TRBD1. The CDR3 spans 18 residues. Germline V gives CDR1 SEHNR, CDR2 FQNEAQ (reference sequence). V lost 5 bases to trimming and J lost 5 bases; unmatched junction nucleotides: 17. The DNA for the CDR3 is TGTGCCAGCAGCCCTAGGATCGGGCGGGACAGGGTCAGAGATACGCAGTATTTT. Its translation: CASSPRIGRDRVRDTQYF.

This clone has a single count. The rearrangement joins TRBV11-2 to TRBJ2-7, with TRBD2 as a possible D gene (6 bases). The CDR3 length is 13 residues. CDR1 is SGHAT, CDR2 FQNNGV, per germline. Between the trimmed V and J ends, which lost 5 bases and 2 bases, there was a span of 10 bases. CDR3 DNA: TGTGCCAGCAGCCGAGGGAGGACCTACGAGCAGTACTTC. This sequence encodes CASSRGRTYEQYF. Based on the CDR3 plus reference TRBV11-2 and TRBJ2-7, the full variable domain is EAGVAQSPRYKIIEKRQSVAFWCNPISGHATLYWYQQILGQGPKLLIQFQNNGVVDDSQLPKDRFSAERLKGVDSTLKIQPAKLEDSAVYLCASSRGRTYEQYFGPGTRLTVT.

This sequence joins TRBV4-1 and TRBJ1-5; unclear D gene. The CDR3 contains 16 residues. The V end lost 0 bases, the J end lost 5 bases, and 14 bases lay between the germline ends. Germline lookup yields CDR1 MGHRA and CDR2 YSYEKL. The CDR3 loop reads CASSQDGSRGHQPQHF. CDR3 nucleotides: TGCGCCAGCAGCCAAGATGGATCCCGAGGCCATCAGCCCCAGCATTTT.

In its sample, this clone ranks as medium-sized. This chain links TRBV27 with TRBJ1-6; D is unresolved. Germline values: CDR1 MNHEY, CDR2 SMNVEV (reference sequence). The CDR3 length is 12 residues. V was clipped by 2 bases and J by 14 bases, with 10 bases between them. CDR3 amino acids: CASSLKGLTLHF. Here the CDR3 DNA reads TGTGCCAGCAGTTTAAAGGGTTTAACCCTCCACTTT.

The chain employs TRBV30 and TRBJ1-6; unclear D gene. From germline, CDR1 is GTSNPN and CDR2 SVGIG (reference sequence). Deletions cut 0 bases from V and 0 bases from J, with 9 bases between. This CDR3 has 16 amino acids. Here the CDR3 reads CAWSVGYSSYNSPLHF. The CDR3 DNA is TGTGCCTGGAGTGTTGGGTATAGCTCCTATAATTCACCCCTCCACTTT.

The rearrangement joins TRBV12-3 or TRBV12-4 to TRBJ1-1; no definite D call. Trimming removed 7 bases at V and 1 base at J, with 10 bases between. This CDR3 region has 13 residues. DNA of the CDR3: TGTGCCAGCACCCTACATGGGAACACTGAAGCTTTCTTT. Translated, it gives CASTLHGNTEAFF.